This TCR beta chain was obtained from a study of CD8 T cells in Susac syndrome. Germline V gene sequence: CDR1 SGDLS, CDR2 YYNGEE. The trim removed 5 bases at V and 5 bases at J, leaving 11 bases unmatched. The CDR3 has 15 residues. An amount of RNA that ranged from roughly 0.5 to 1 ug was reverse transcribed with random hexamers. Amplification of TCR beta CDR3 used immunoSEQ multiplex PCR across 54 Vbeta and 13 Jbeta. TCRdb analysed the immunoSEQ multiplex PCR reads with MiXCR anew, one entry per CDR3 protein. The sample carries roughly 200,000 distinct CDR3 sequences, about 95% recorded once. Sequencing of TCR beta was undertaken in CD8+ and CD4+ T cells derived from blood. Each multiple sclerosis control was a treatment-naive patient with relapsing-remitting disease that was either stable or active. Negative isolation was used for CD8+ and CD4+ T cells, and FACS enrichment was applied to TEMRA cells.

The receptor was isolated from a human donor with multiple sclerosis. The chain is built from TRBV9 and TRBJ2-3; 7 nucleotides match TRBD2. Sequenced: CD8+ T cells from PBMCs. The DNA for the CDR3 is TGTGCCAGCAGGGCGGGCCAGCGGGAATTAGATACGCAGTATTTT. It is translated as CASRAGQRELDTQYF.